The T cell receptor (beta chain) under discussion was sequenced for a study of blood T cell repertoires in COVID-19. Study in general: COVID-19 samples collected from the United States, Italy and Spain covered acute and convalescent phases.

V was clipped by 3 bases and J by 2 bases, with 8 bases between them. Germline V CDR1 and CDR2: SGHRS, YFSETQ. The CDR3 has 13 residues. The authors' processing: Using reference gene primer amplification, nucleated cell counts were estimated. Profiling relied on immunoSEQ multiplex PCR, and the TCRdb table lists in-frame clones only, not all of them. Clone size and V and J calls were adopted from that table, with D and trimming inferred from the DNA. The sample lists 360,000 or so clones, about 90% occurring once. J is TRBJ1-1 and V is TRBV5-1, with D uncertain. The source material was peripheral blood. This sequence originates from a man younger than 30 with active or convalescent COVID-19. The CDR3 region is CASSWTRNTEAFF. CDR3 sequence (DNA): TGCGCCAGCAGCTGGACTCGAAACACTGAAGCTTTCTTT.